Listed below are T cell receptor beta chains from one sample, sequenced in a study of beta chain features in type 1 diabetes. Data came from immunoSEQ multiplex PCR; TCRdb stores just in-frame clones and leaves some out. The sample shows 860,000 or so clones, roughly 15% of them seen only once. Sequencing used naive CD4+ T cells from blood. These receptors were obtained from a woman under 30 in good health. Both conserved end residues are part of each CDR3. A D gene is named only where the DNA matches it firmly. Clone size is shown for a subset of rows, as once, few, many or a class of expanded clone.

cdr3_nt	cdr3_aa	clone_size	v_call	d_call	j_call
TGTGCCAGCAGTGAAGTTGGACGGAACACTGAAGCTTTCTTT	CASSEVGRNTEAFF	few	TRBV2	NA	TRBJ1-1
TGTGCCAGCAGTTACTCGAGGAGGTGGGGGCACGGCTACACCTTC	CASSYSRRWGHGYTF	few	TRBV6-6	NA	TRBJ1-2
TGTGCCAGCAGCTTAGGGCGAACTGAAGCTTTCTTT	CASSLGRTEAFF	NA	TRBV7-2	NA	TRBJ1-1
TGTGTTGGGGGGACTCTCACCCCCTACGAGCAGTACTTC	CVGGTLTPYEQYF	NA	TRBV19	NA	TRBJ2-7
TGTGCCAGCAGCCCCTCCGGGGGCGAGCAGTTCTTC	CASSPSGGEQFF	few	TRBV7-3	NA	TRBJ2-1
TGTGCCAGCAGCCTAAGTAGTGCAGGCAAATTCTACAATGAGCAGTTCTTC	CASSLSSAGKFYNEQFF	few	TRBV7-3	NA	TRBJ2-1
TGTGCCAGCAGGGGAGAGGTAAAACTGTTTTTT	CASRGEVKLFF	NA	TRBV25-1	NA	TRBJ1-4
TGCAGCGCGCGGCAAGGCTACGAGCAGTACTTC	CSARQGYEQYF	NA	TRBV29-1	NA	TRBJ2-7
TGTGCCACCGGGCCCAGGGAGGAGAACCTAGAGACCCAGTACTTC	CATGPREENLETQYF	NA	TRBV15	NA	TRBJ2-5
TGTGCCAGCAGGTCTGGCTCCTCTGGGGCCAACGTCCTGACTTTC	CASRSGSSGANVLTF	NA	TRBV6-1	NA	TRBJ2-6
TGTGCCAGCAGCTTAACGCGTTATAGTGGCTACACCTTC	CASSLTRYSGYTF	few	TRBV7-3	NA	TRBJ1-2
TGTGCCAGCAGTCGGGCCACCGGGGAGCTGTTTTTT	CASSRATGELFF	NA	TRBV28	NA	TRBJ2-2
TGTGCCATCAGTGAACAGGTGAGCAATCAGCCCCAGCATTTT	CAISEQVSNQPQHF	NA	TRBV10-3	NA	TRBJ1-5
TGCGCCAGTTCGGGGGGCACAGGGCCCTACGAGCAGTACTTC	CASSGGTGPYEQYF	NA	TRBV5-1	NA	TRBJ2-7
TGTGCCATCAGTGAGTCAGCAGGGGGCTGGGAGACCCAGTACTTC	CAISESAGGWETQYF	few	TRBV10-3	TRBD1	TRBJ2-5
TGTGCCAGCAGCTTAGCGTCAGGGGCCGGCTATGGCTACACCTTC	CASSLASGAGYGYTF	few	TRBV7-6	NA	TRBJ1-2
TGTGCCAGCAGCAATCGGGACAGGGTTGTATGGCGGGGTGAAAAACTGTTTTTT	CASSNRDRVVWRGEKLFF	few	TRBV21-1	NA	TRBJ1-4
TGTGCCAGCAGCAAAGAACGCCTCACCGGGGAGCTGTTTTTT	CASSKERLTGELFF	NA	TRBV21-1	NA	TRBJ2-2
TGTGCCAGCAGTGAAATGGAAACTAGCAGCCACGAGCAGTACTTC	CASSEMETSSHEQYF	few	TRBV2	NA	TRBJ2-7